Listed here are 27 T cell receptor beta chains from one sample, sequenced in a study of CD8 T cells in ankylosing spondylitis. Notes on the study in general: About 8 highly homologous variants made up a TCR beta motif that seemed to typify ankylosing spondylitis blood.

MiXCR, applied by TCRdb to the 5' RACE reads, yields one record per CDR3 protein. The sample records 250,000 to 350,000 distinct CDR3 sequences, approximately 8.2% being singletons. Their recognized antigens are unknown. Material: blood, either unsorted or a sorted T cell fraction (not recorded which). These receptor sequences come from a male donor with ankylosing spondylitis.

This clonotype showed up many times. The J gene is TRBJ2-2, the V gene TRBV7-8; D may be TRBD2 (6 bases). The CDR3 is 16 residues long. Germline V lookup: CDR1 SGHVS, CDR2 FQNEAQ. Between the trimmed V and J ends, which lost 1 base and 8 bases, there was a span of 17 bases. This chain's CDR3 is CASSLESRGARGELFF. DNA of the CDR3: TGTGCCAGCAGCTTAGAATCGCGGGGAGCGCGTGGGGAGCTGTTTTTT.

The chain couples TRBV6-2 or TRBV6-3 to TRBJ2-4; D perhaps matches TRBD1 (6 bases). V was pared by 7 bases and J by 0 bases, with 10 bases between. CDR1 and CDR2 from the germline V gene are MNHEY and SVGEGT. The CDR3 is 14 amino acids. The CDR3 here is CASTLQGAKNIQYF. DNA for the CDR3: TGTGCCAGCACCCTACAGGGAGCCAAAAACATTCAGTACTTC.

In its sample, this clonotype was seen a few times. The chain carries TRBV5-1 and TRBJ2-2, with 7 nucleotides matching TRBD1. In germline, CDR1 is SGHRS, CDR2 YFSETQ. The CDR3 is 16 amino acids. The V segment lost 5 bases and the J segment 3 bases; nucleotides outside the gene matches: 10. The CDR3 DNA follows: TGCGCCAGCAGTTGGGAAGGGGGCGCGGACACCGGGGAGCTGTTTTTT. As protein: CASSWEGGADTGELFF.

The chain has TRBV5-1 and TRBJ2-7; no clear D. Per germline, CDR1 SGHRS and CDR2 YFSETQ. V dropped 1 base and J dropped 5 bases, with 7 bases sitting between them. The CDR3 spans 12 residues. The CDR3 DNA follows: TGCGCCAGCAGCTTGTTCCTGGACGAGCAGTACTTC. Translation gives CASSLFLDEQYF.

In this sample, this clonotype turned up a few times. The chain carries TRBV29-1 and TRBJ2-5; 8 bases align to TRBD1. The CDR3 consists of 14 residues. V lost 4 bases and J lost 1; bases outside the gene matches: 5. Looked up from germline, CDR1 is SQVTM and CDR2 is ANQGSEA. The CDR3 loop is CSVGPGTGQETQYF. The DNA for the CDR3 is TGCAGCGTTGGTCCCGGGACAGGCCAAGAGACCCAGTACTTC.

By its share, this clonotype is medium-sized. The genes are TRBV19 and TRBJ2-2; no definite D call. Germline values: CDR1 LNHDA, CDR2 SQIVND (reference sequence). The CDR3 spans 15 residues. With 7 bases removed from V and 4 bases from J, the gap between germline ends came to 16 bases. CDR3 residues: CASTMGGSATGELFF. The CDR3, as DNA: TGTGCCAGTACAATGGGCGGATCGGCCACCGGGGAGCTGTTTTTT.

This clonotype was counted a few times. The chain has TRBV3-1 and TRBJ2-7; 13 positions agree with TRBD2. Trimming cost V 1 base and J 4 bases; bases outside gene matches: 7. The CDR3 extends over 17 amino acids. The germline gives CDR1 LGHDT, CDR2 YNNKEL (reference sequence). CDR3 in amino acids: CASSQALAGGPSYEQYF. CDR3 DNA: TGTGCCAGCAGCCAAGCACTAGCGGGAGGGCCTTCTTACGAGCAGTACTTC.

This clonotype has at least ten counts. The genes are TRBV28 and TRBJ2-7; perhaps TRBD1 as D (5 bases). This CDR3 comprises 18 residues. Trimming left V 7 bases short and J 0 bases short, with 25 bases between. The germline V gene has CDR1 MDHEN and CDR2 SYDVKM. The CDR3 sequence: CASTTSYQTVWSSYEQYF. In DNA, the CDR3 is TGTGCCAGCACCACGAGTTACCAGACAGTCTGGTCCTCCTACGAGCAGTACTTC. Complete variable domain (other parts from reference TRBV28 and TRBJ2-7): DVKVTQSSRYLVKRTGEKVFLECVQDMDHENMFWYRQDPGLGLRLIYFSYDVKMKEKGDIPEGYSVSREKKERFSLILESASTNQTSMYLCASTTSYQTVWSSYEQYFGPGTRLTVT.

This clonotype occurred many times. The chain carries TRBV20-1 and TRBJ2-1; TRBD2 is a possible D gene (5 bases). The CDR3 is 14 residues long. Per the germline V gene, CDR1 is DFQATT and CDR2 is SNEGSKA (reference sequence). With 5 bases removed from V and 4 bases from J, the gap between germline ends came to 15 bases. The CDR3, as DNA: TGCAGTGCTGGAGGACGCTCGGGGTACAATGAGCAGTTCTTC. It codes for CSAGGRSGYNEQFF.

This clonotype was picked up a small number of times. Written as DNA, the CDR3 is TGCAGTGCTGGACGAGGACAGGCTGATCAGCCCCAGCATTTT. Its translation: CSAGRGQADQPQHF. The chain carries TRBV20-1 and TRBJ1-5; TRBD1 matches at 7 bases. Germline-derived CDR1 and CDR2 are DFQATT and SNEGSKA (reference sequence). The length of the CDR3 is 14 residues. V shed 5 bases, J shed 5 bases, and the junction held 9 bases outside the gene matches.

This clonotype came up many times. The chain carries TRBV12-3 or TRBV12-4 and TRBJ2-7; TRBD2 might be the D (5 bases). The germline V and J ends were trimmed by 2 bases and 3 bases, with 14 bases remaining between them. This CDR3 contains 15 residues. The CDR3 nucleotides are TGTGCCAGCAGTTTATCTCCCGGGAACTACTACGAGCAGTACTTC. Protein: CASSLSPGNYYEQYF.

This clonotype showed up just once. CDR3: CASSTLSYEQYF. CDR3 sequence (DNA): TGCGCCAGCAGCACCCTAAGTTACGAGCAGTACTTC. The chain recombines TRBV5-1 with TRBJ2-7; D call uncertain. Germline V gene sequence: CDR1 SGHRS, CDR2 YFSETQ. This CDR3 is built from 12 residues. V was shortened by 4 bases and J by 4 bases, with 9 bases between the two germline ends.

The V gene is TRBV18, the J gene TRBJ2-5, with D possibly TRBD1 on 6 matching bases. This CDR3 comprises 17 residues. V lost 3 bases, J lost 2 bases, and 19 bases lay in between. The germline V gene has CDR1 KGHSH and CDR2 LQKENI. The CDR3 spells CASSPPPGRGDQETQYF. CDR3 in DNA: TGTGCCAGCTCACCTCCCCCCGGCAGGGGAGATCAAGAGACCCAGTACTTC.

The table lists this clonotype with a few counts. J is TRBJ1-2 and V is TRBV7-8, with D unclear. V lost 5 bases to trimming and J lost 2 bases, with 12 bases between them. The length of the CDR3 is 14 residues. Per germline, CDR1 SGHVS and CDR2 FQNEAQ. CDR3 DNA sequence: TGTGCCAGCAGCCGAATGGCCGCGAACTATGGCTACACCTTC. The encoded protein is CASSRMAANYGYTF. Supplemented by reference TRBV7-8 and TRBJ1-2, the full variable domain reads GAGVSQSPRYKVAKRGQDVALRCDPISGHVSLFWYQQALGQGPEFLTYFQNEAQLDKSGLPSDRFFAERPEGSVSTLKIQRTQQEDSAVYLCASSRMAANYGYTFGSGTRLTVV.

This clonotype was seen at least ten times. V usage is TRBV28 and J usage is TRBJ2-7; D is possibly TRBD1 (6 bases). Germline V gene data show CDR1 as MDHEN and CDR2 as SYDVKM. Trimming left V 5 bases short and J 3 bases short, with 14 bases between. The CDR3 is 14 amino acids. For the CDR3, the DNA is TGTGCCAGCAGTATTCCACCGGGACACTACGAGCAGTACTTC. Translation: CASSIPPGHYEQYF.

The chain joins TRBV6-1 to TRBJ2-7; a possible D gene is TRBD1 (5 bases). The V and J ends lost 7 bases and 3 bases respectively, with 16 bases between them. This CDR3 has 14 amino acids. CDR1 is MNHNS and CDR2 is SASEGT in the germline V gene. The CDR3 loop reads CASTPGQTVYEQYF. The CDR3 nucleotides read TGTGCCAGCACCCCAGGCCAGACAGTCTACGAGCAGTACTTC.

This clonotype was counted between two and nine times. The rearrangement joins TRBV6-1 to TRBJ2-7, with D perhaps assigned TRBD1 or TRBD2 (6 bases each). There are 15 residues in the CDR3. The V gene lost 0 bases and the J gene lost 2 bases, with 11 bases spanning the gap. The germline gives CDR1 MNHNS, CDR2 SASEGT. This CDR3 is CASSEAWGAAYEQYF. The CDR3 coding sequence is TGTGCCAGCAGTGAAGCGTGGGGGGCCGCCTACGAGCAGTACTTC.

The chain carries TRBV7-6 and TRBJ1-3; D is possibly TRBD1 (5 bases). This CDR3 region has 15 residues. V lost 5 bases, J lost 0 bases, and 11 bases lay in between. Germline-derived CDR1 and CDR2 are SGHVS and FNYEAQ. Here the CDR3 DNA reads TGTGCCAGCAGCGACCGACAGAGCTCTGGAAACACCATATATTTT. It codes for CASSDRQSSGNTIYF. Combining the CDR3 with reference TRBV7-6 and TRBJ1-3 gives the whole variable domain GAGVSQSPRYKVTKRGQDVALRCDPISGHVSLYWYRQALGQGPEFLTYFNYEAQQDKSGLPNDRFSAERPEGSISTLTIQRTEQRDSAMYRCASSDRQSSGNTIYFGEGSWLTVV.

This clonotype showed up just a few times. CDR3 sequence (DNA): TGCGCCAGCAGCTACAGGGGTAATGTATACAATGAGCAGTTCTTC. Translated, it gives CASSYRGNVYNEQFF. V is TRBV5-1 and J is TRBJ2-1, with TRBD1 matching 7 bases. V lost 3 bases, J lost 4 bases, and 7 bases stayed unmatched. Germline lookup yields CDR1 SGHRS and CDR2 YFSETQ. CDR3 length: 15 residues.

This clonotype was counted many times. The chain is built from TRBV5-6 and TRBJ2-5; a possible D gene is TRBD1 (6 bases). Trimming removed 7 bases at V and 3 bases at J, with 22 bases between. Germline-derived CDR1 and CDR2 are SGHDT and YYEEEE. The CDR3 spans 16 residues. CDR3 sequence reads: CASAPLGRGTEETQYF. DNA of the CDR3: TGTGCCAGCGCGCCTCTCGGAAGGGGGACGGAAGAGACCCAGTACTTC.

This clonotype was picked up a small number of times. The chain has TRBV3-1 and TRBJ2-5; tentative D call: TRBD2 (6 bases). In germline, CDR1 is LGHDT, CDR2 YNNKEL (reference sequence). Between the trimmed V and J ends, which lost 5 bases and 0 bases, there was a span of 10 bases. This CDR3 contains 14 residues. CDR3 sequence: CASSYGTHQETQYF. Here the CDR3 DNA reads TGTGCCAGCAGCTACGGGACTCACCAAGAGACCCAGTACTTC.

Many counts were recorded for this clonotype. V gene TRBV20-1 combines with J gene TRBJ2-1; 8 bases agree with TRBD2. The CDR3 contains 16 residues. CDR1 and CDR2 from the germline V gene are DFQATT and SNEGSKA (reference sequence). The V segment lost 3 bases and the J segment 6 bases; nucleotides outside the gene matches: 13. The CDR3 sequence: CSARLHIAGLLNEQFF. In DNA, the CDR3 is TGCAGTGCTAGGCTACATATAGCGGGACTCCTCAATGAGCAGTTCTTC.

Ten or more counts support this clonotype. The rearrangement uses TRBV12-3 or TRBV12-4 and TRBJ2-2; 8 nucleotides agree with TRBD1. The CDR3 length is 14 residues. V trimming: 10 bases; J trimming: 5 bases; junction bases outside the gene matches: 9. The CDR3 sequence: CATRTGRRTGELFF. DNA for the CDR3: TGTGCCACCAGGACAGGGCGAAGAACCGGGGAGCTGTTTTTT.

This clonotype was detected a few times. The rearrangement links TRBV12-3 or TRBV12-4 to TRBJ1-1; the D is unclear. The CDR3 loop spans 15 amino acids. The V and J ends lost 3 bases and 4 bases respectively, with 15 bases between them. This CDR3 reads CASSLFGPRGTEAFF. The CDR3 nucleotides are TGTGCCAGCAGTTTGTTTGGGCCCCGTGGCACTGAAGCTTTCTTT.

This clonotype turned up a few times. The chain is built from TRBV7-6 and TRBJ1-1; possibly TRBD1 for D (5 bases). The CDR3 extends over 14 amino acids. Germline loops: CDR1 SGHVS, CDR2 FNYEAQ. V was pared by 1 base and J by 4 bases, with 10 bases between. The DNA for the CDR3 is TGTGCCAGCAGCTTAGTAATCGGGGCCACTGAAGCTTTCTTT. Translated, it gives CASSLVIGATEAFF.

This clonotype was seen repeatedly, ten times or more. At one boundary the junction diverges from the germline segment, which might be a read error. The chain joins TRBV5-1 to TRBJ2-5; D perhaps matches TRBD2 (6 bases). CDR1 SGHRS and CDR2 YFSETQ come from the germline V gene. The CDR3 covers 11 residues. DNA of the CDR3: TGTGCCAGCAGAAGCGGGGAGACCCAGTACTTC. Translating it yields CASRSGETQYF.

The DNA for the CDR3 is TGCAGCGTTGAATCTGGGGGAGGACACCAAGAGACCCAGTACTTC. It translates to CSVESGGGHQETQYF. This chain links TRBV29-1 with TRBJ2-5; D possibly corresponds to TRBD2 (6 bases). Trimming took 2 bases from V and 0 from J, leaving 13 bases between them. The CDR3 is 15 amino acids. Germline V CDR1 and CDR2: SQVTM, ANQGSEA.